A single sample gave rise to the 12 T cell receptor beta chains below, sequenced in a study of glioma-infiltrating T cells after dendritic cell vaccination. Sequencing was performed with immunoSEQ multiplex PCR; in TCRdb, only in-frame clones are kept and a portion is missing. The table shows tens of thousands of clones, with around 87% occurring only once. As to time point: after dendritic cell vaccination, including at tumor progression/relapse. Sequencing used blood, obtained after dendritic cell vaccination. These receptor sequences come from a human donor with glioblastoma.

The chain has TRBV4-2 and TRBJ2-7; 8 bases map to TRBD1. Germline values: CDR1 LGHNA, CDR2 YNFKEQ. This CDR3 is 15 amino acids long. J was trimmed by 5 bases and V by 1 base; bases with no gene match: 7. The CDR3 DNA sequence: TGTGCCAGCAGCCAAGTAAGGACAGGGTACAACGAGCAGTACTTC. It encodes CASSQVRTGYNEQYF.

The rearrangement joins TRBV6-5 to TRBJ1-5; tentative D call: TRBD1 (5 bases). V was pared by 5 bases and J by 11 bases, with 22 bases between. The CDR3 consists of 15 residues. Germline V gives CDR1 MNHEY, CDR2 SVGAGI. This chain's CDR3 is CASSAYTGHRHTQHF. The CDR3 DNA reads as TGTGCCAGCAGTGCCTACACAGGCCATAGGCATACCCAGCATTTT.

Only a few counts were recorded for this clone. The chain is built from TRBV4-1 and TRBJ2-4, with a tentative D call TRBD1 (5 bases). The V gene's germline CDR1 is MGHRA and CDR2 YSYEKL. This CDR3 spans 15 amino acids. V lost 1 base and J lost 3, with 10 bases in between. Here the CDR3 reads CASSQAVTGKNIQYF. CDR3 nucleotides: TGCGCCAGCAGCCAAGCAGTCACAGGCAAAAACATTCAGTACTTC.

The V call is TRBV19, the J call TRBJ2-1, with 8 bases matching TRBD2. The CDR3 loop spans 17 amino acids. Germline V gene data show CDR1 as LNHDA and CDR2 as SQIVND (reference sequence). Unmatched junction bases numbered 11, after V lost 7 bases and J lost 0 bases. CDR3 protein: CASKVLAGKSSYNEQFF. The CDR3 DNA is TGTGCCAGTAAAGTTCTAGCGGGTAAGAGCTCCTACAATGAGCAGTTCTTC.

CDR3 in DNA: TGTGCCAGCAGCAAGGGGAGGGACAGGGGCCACGAGCAGTACTTC. Translation: CASSKGRDRGHEQYF. The chain carries TRBV21-1 and TRBJ2-7; the table's D gene call, TRBD1, was not cross checked with the DNA. TRBV21-1 is flagged as a pseudogene. CDR3 length equals 15 residues.

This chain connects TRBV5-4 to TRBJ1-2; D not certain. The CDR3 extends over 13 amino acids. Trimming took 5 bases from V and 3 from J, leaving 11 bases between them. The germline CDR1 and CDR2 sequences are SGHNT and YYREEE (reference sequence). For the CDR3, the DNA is TGTGCCAGCAGTATAAGGGAGGACTATGGCTACACCTTC. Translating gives CASSIREDYGYTF.

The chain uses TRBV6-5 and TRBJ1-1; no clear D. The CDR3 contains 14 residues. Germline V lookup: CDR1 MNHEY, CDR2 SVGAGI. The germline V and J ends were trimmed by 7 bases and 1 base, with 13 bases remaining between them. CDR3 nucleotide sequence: TGTGCCAGCACCGGAGGACGGACGAACACTGAAGCTTTCTTT. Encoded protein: CASTGGRTNTEAFF.

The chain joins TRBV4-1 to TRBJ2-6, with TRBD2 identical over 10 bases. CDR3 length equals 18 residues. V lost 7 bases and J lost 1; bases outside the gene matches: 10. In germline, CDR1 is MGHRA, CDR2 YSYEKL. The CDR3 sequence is CASKVGASGGSGANVLTF. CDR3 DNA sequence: TGCGCCAGCAAGGTCGGGGCTAGCGGGGGATCTGGGGCCAACGTCCTGACTTTC.

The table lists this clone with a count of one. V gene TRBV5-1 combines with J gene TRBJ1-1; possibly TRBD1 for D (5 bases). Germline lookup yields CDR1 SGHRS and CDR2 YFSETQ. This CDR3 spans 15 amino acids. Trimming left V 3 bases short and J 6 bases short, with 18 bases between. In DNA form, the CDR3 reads TGCGCCAGCAGCTCCCAAGGCCAGGGTGTGGCTGAAGCTTTCTTT. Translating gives CASSSQGQGVAEAFF.

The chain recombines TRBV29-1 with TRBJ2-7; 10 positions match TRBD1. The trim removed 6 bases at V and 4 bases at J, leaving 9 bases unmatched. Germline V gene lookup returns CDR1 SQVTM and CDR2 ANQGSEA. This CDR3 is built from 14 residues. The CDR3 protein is CSVRDRDRGYEQYF. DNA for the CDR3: TGCAGCGTCCGGGACCGGGACAGGGGTTACGAGCAGTACTTC.

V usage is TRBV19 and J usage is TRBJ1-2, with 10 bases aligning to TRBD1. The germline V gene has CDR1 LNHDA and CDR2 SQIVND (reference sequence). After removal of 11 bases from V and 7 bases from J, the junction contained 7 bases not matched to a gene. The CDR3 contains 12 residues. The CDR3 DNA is TGTGCCCTTGGGGACAGGGGAGGTGGCTACACCTTC. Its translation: CALGDRGGGYTF. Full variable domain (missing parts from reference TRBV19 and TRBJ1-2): DGGITQSPKYLFRKEGQNVTLSCEQNLNHDAMYWYRQDPGQGLRLIYYSQIVNDFQKGDIAEGYSVSREKKESFPLTVTSAQKNPTAFYLCALGDRGGGYTFGSGTRLTVV.

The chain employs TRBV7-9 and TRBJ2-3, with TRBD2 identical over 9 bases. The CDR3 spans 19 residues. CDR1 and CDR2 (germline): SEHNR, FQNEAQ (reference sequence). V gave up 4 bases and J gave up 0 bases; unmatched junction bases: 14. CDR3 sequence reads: CASSSRVAGGSFSTDTQYF. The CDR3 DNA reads TGTGCCAGCAGCTCCCGGGTGGCGGGAGGGTCTTTTAGCACAGATACGCAGTATTTT.